The clone carrying this T cell receptor beta chain occurred many times. V lost 1 base to trimming and J lost 7 bases, with 20 bases between them. Germline V gene lookup returns CDR1 LGHNA and CDR2 YSLEER. This CDR3 contains 17 residues. Semi-nested PCR with Nested Universal Primer A followed constant-region reverse priming of full-length variable regions. TCRdb reanalysed the 5' RACE reads using MiXCR and keeps one entry per CDR3 protein. The top ten clones hold 2.5% to 3.5% of a sample with roughly 64,000 distinct CDR3 sequences, approximately 23% of them seen once. This chain connects TRBV4-3 to TRBJ2-1; D assignment may be TRBD1 or TRBD2 (5 bases each). Sequencing used memory CD4+ T cells sorted from a lymph node. Subset specified: memory CD4+ T cells, CD4+CD45RO+CD25-. This receptor was identified in a female donor with breast cancer. Here the CDR3 DNA reads TGCGCCAGCAGCCAAGGGGGGTTTAGCGACCCATCTAATGAGCAGTTCTTC. It encodes CASSQGGFSDPSNEQFF.